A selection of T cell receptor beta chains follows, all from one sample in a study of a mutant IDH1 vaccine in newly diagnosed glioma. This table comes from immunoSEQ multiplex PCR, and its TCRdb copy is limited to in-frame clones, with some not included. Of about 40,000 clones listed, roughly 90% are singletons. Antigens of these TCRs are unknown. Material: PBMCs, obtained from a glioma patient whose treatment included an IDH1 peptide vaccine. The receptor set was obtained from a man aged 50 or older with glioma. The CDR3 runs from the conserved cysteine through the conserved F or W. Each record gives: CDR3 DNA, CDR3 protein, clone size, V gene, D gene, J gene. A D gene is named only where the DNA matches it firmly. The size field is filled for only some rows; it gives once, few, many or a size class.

CDR3nt: TGTGCCTGGAAAAGGCCCCAGGGGTGGGAGGCCAAAAACATTCAGTACTTC
CDR3aa: CAWKRPQGWEAKNIQYF
abundance: -
v_gene: TRBV30
d_gene: -
j_gene: TRBJ2-4

CDR3nt: TGTGCCAGCTCACGTGGACAGGCTAATGAAAAACTGTTTTTT
CDR3aa: CASSRGQANEKLFF
abundance: -
v_gene: TRBV18
d_gene: TRBD1
j_gene: TRBJ1-4

CDR3nt: TGTGCCAGCAGTTACAGGGGGCGATTAACTGAAGCTTTCTTT
CDR3aa: CASSYRGRLTEAFF
abundance: -
v_gene: TRBV6-5
d_gene: TRBD1
j_gene: TRBJ1-1

CDR3nt: TGTGCCAGCAGCGGACAGGGGGCGAACACTGAAGCTTTCTTT
CDR3aa: CASSGQGANTEAFF
abundance: -
v_gene: TRBV7-2
d_gene: TRBD1
j_gene: TRBJ1-1

CDR3nt: TGCGCCAGCAGCCCACCGGGACTAGCGGGACCAAATGAGCAGTTCTTC
CDR3aa: CASSPPGLAGPNEQFF
abundance: -
v_gene: TRBV5-1
d_gene: TRBD2
j_gene: TRBJ2-1

CDR3nt: TGTGCCAGCAGCCCAGGTGGCGGTAACTATGGCTACACCTTC
CDR3aa: CASSPGGGNYGYTF
abundance: once
v_gene: TRBV7-2
d_gene: -
j_gene: TRBJ1-2

CDR3nt: TGTGCCAGCAGACAATTACGCCAGAGTGGCTACACCTTC
CDR3aa: CASRQLRQSGYTF
abundance: -
v_gene: TRBV7-8
d_gene: -
j_gene: TRBJ1-2

CDR3nt: TGTGCCAGCAGCCTTTTCCCCGGGACAGGGGGCGGGATGACTGAAGCTTTCTTT
CDR3aa: CASSLFPGTGGGMTEAFF
abundance: -
v_gene: TRBV4-2
d_gene: TRBD1
j_gene: TRBJ1-1

CDR3nt: TGTGCCAGCAGCTTAGTCGCCATGAACACCGGGGAGCTGTTTTTT
CDR3aa: CASSLVAMNTGELFF
abundance: -
v_gene: TRBV7-2
d_gene: -
j_gene: TRBJ2-2

CDR3nt: TGCGCCAGCAGCTTGTCTTACAGGGGGAAGCAAGCCGGGGAGCTGTTTTTT
CDR3aa: CASSLSYRGKQAGELFF
abundance: -
v_gene: TRBV5-1
d_gene: TRBD1
j_gene: TRBJ2-2

CDR3nt: TGTGCCAGTAACAGGGGTAGCAATCAGCCCCAGCATTTT
CDR3aa: CASNRGSNQPQHF
abundance: -
v_gene: TRBV19
d_gene: TRBD1
j_gene: TRBJ1-5